This record concerns one T cell receptor beta chain sequence. It lacks a known antigen. It has no much larger one-base neighbor in the sample; base qualities were not kept. This sample is part of a study of cytomegalovirus exposure and HLA in healthy donors (dated by TCRdb to about 2017). Concerning the study at large: According to a later analysis, one platform produced both the 100 to 150 validation repertoires and the 666 repertoires of the first cohort. High-throughput TCR immunosequencing, statistical association of individual TCRs with disease status, and machine learning were combined to predict cytomegalovirus infection status. In addition to the first cohort of hundreds of subjects, a separate validation cohort of around 110 different subjects was used. The aim of the study was to test whether cataloging public T cell receptors could identify signatures of past pathogen exposure. What the work shows at the level of the full study, not this receptor alone: The validation cohort had no HLA typing available for a later analysis, so co-occurrence within that cohort was assessed over all 130 or so repertoires. While some public TCRs were present in many individuals, most TCR sequences turned up only very rarely across donors. Subsequent analysis determined that TCRs grouped into clusters in the first cohort also showed a tendency toward co-occurrence across the roughly 110 validation repertoires, and approximately 94% of cluster scores exceeded 0. The classifier was reported to diagnose cytomegalovirus status with high specificity and sensitivity in both the original cohort and the validation cohort. The authors suggested that the approach could potentially be extended to other disease states and immunological phenotypes. In vitro tests confirmed that a few of the cytomegalovirus-associated TCR beta chains recognize cytomegalovirus antigens. The study listed over 150 TCR beta chains as associated with cytomegalovirus.

Donors formed part of the validation cohort, which comprised 120 subjects and was distinct from the first cohort of 666 subjects. Receptor libraries were prepared by the immunoSEQ multiplex PCR assay. On the authors' methods: A statistical classification framework was built for diagnosing cytomegalovirus status from the catalog of TCR beta chain sequences. TCRdb stores this immuneACCESS table with in-frame sequences only. Part of the clones is absent; in the studies checked, under half of the shortfall reflects unresolved V genes, and no reason is known for the rest. V and J calls and clone size follow that table, whereas D and trimming were derived from the DNA. This sample has 150,000 to 180,000 clones in its table, and 65% to 90% of those were observed once. The ten largest account for about a fifth of the sample. The source of this sequence is a young man in good health and CMV-seropositive. What was sequenced was PBMCs.

The nucleotides read TGTGCCAGCTCACCACCGCCGGGAAGGAGCTCCTACGAGCAGTACTTC. Translated, it reads CASSPPPGRSSYEQYF. This chain joins TRBV18 to TRBJ2-7, with TRBD2 perhaps the D gene, on 5 matching bases. The germline V gene provides CDR1 KGHSH and CDR2 LQKENI. There are 16 amino acids in the CDR3, from cysteine to phenylalanine inclusive. The only DNA kept is the CDR3, 48 bases in frame from the first base. The junction carries 12 bases between V and J, which are trimmed by 0 bases and 0 bases respectively.